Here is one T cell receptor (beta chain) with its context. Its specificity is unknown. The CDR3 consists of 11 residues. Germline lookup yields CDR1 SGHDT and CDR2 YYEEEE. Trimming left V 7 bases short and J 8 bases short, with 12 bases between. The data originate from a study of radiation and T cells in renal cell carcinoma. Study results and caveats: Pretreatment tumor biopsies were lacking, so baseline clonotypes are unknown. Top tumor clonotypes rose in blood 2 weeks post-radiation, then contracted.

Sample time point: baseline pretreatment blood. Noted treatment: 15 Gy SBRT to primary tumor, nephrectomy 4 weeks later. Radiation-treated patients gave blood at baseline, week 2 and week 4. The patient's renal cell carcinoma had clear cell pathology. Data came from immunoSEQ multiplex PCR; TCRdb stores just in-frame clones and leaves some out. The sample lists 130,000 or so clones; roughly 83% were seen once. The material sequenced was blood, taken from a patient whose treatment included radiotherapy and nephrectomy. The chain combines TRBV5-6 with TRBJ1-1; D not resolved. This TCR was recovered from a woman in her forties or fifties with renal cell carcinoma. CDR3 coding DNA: TGTGCCAGCTCAAGAGAGGTAGAAGCTTTCTTT. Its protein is CASSREVEAFF.